This T cell receptor (beta chain) was recorded in a study of T-cell memory formation after mild COVID-19. Study conclusions and caveats: The authors did not confirm SARS-CoV-2 specificity of second-wave clones peaking day 37. Shrinking CD4+ clones resided mostly in CM and EM, and CD8+ ones in EMRA.

With 6 bases removed from V and 3 bases from J, the gap between germline ends came to 14 bases. CDR3 length: 14 residues. Germline assignment: CDR1 SGHTA and CDR2 FQGNSA. This clonotype was found a few times. Its antigen remains unknown. 5'RACE primed from the constant segment yielded TCR alpha and TCR beta cDNA libraries bearing sample barcodes and UMIs. TCRdb re-called the 5' RACE reads with MiXCR, one entry per CDR3 protein. The repertoire holds approximately 350,000 distinct CDR3 sequences, around 14% seen once, with about 22% in the top ten. This TCR came from a man younger than 30 who had mild COVID-19 (a few samples of this study predate the infection). Cell type and time point are not known. The chain employs TRBV7-2 and TRBJ1-2, with D perhaps matching TRBD1 (5 bases). Sequenced input: PBMCs or a T cell subset sorted from them (not recorded which). CDR3: CASRPRDGDYGYTF. Here the CDR3 DNA reads TGTGCCAGCAGACCTCGGGACGGAGACTATGGCTACACCTTC.